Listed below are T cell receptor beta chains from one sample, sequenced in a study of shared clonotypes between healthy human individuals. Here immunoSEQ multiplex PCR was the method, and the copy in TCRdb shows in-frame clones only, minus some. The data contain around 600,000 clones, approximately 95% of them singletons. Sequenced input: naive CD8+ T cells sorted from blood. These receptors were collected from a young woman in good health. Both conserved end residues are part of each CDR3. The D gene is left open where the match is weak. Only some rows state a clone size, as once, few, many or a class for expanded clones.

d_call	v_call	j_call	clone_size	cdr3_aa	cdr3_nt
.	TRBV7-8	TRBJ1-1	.	CASSPTGRAAEAFF	TGTGCCAGCAGCCCGACGGGGAGGGCGGCTGAAGCTTTCTTT
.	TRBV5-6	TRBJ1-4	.	CASSLAWGWATNEKLFF	TGTGCCAGCAGCTTGGCCTGGGGTTGGGCGACTAATGAAAAACTGTTTTTT
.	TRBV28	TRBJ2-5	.	CASSPYRAQETQYF	TGTGCCAGCAGTCCATACAGGGCCCAAGAGACCCAGTACTTC
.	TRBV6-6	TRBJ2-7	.	CASSYTLYEQYF	TGTGCCAGCAGTTACACCCTCTACGAGCAGTACTTC
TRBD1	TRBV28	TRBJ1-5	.	CASRRRTGGNQPQHF	TGTGCCAGCCGGCGCCGGACAGGGGGCAATCAGCCCCAGCATTTT
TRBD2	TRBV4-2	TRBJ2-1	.	CASSQDIGRANEQFF	TGTGCCAGCAGCCAAGATATCGGGAGGGCCAATGAGCAGTTCTTC
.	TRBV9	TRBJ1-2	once	CASSGRDQTSFRYGYTF	TGTGCCAGCAGCGGCCGGGATCAGACGTCTTTCCGGTATGGCTACACCTTC
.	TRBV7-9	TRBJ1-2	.	CASSLLEQGTYGYTF	TGTGCCAGCAGCTTGCTAGAACAGGGAACCTATGGCTACACCTTC
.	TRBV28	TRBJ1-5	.	CASSLELGRDQPQHF	TGTGCCAGCAGTTTGGAGCTCGGCAGGGATCAGCCCCAGCATTTT
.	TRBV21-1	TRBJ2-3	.	CASILDTQYF	TGTGCCAGCATTTTAGATACGCAGTATTTT
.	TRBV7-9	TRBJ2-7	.	CASSNLSDPSYEQYF	TGTGCCAGCAGCAATCTCTCAGATCCGTCCTACGAGCAGTACTTC
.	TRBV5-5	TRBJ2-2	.	CASSLETRTGELFF	TGTGCCAGCAGCTTGGAAACCCGGACCGGGGAGCTGTTTTTT
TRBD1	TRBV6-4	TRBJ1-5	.	CASSDSRTGISNQPQHF	TGTGCCAGCAGTGACTCCAGGACAGGGATTAGCAATCAGCCCCAGCATTTT
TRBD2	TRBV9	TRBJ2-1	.	CASSVEGSGILDDEQFF	TGTGCCAGCAGCGTAGAAGGTAGCGGGATATTGGATGATGAGCAGTTCTTC
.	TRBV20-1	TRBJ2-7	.	CSAMGPYEQYF	TGCAGTGCAATGGGGCCTTACGAGCAGTACTTC
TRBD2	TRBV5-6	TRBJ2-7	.	CASSLGTSATRYYEQYF	TGTGCCAGCAGCTTAGGGACTAGCGCCACCCGGTACTACGAGCAGTACTTC
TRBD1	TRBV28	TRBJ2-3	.	CASSSTGARGTDTQYF	TGTGCCAGCAGTTCCACAGGGGCGAGGGGCACAGATACGCAGTATTTT
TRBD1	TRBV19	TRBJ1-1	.	CASSFTGGYTEAFF	TGTGCCAGTAGTTTCACAGGGGGATATACTGAAGCTTTCTTT
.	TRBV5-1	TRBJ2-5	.	CASSLDTGAGTQYF	TGCGCCAGCAGCTTGGATACTGGGGCAGGGACCCAGTACTTC
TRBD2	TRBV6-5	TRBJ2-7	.	CASSYSTEGLSDEQYF	TGTGCCAGCAGTTACTCAACGGAGGGACTATCGGACGAGCAGTACTTC
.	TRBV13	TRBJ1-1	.	CASSLRGNTEAFF	TGTGCCAGCAGCTTACGGGGAAACACTGAAGCTTTCTTT
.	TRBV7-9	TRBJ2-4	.	CASSLGVGIAKNIQYF	TGTGCCAGCAGCTTAGGAGTGGGGATAGCCAAAAACATTCAGTACTTC
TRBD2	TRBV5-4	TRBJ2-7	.	CASSPEAGEVSYEQYF	TGTGCCAGCAGCCCCGAAGCGGGAGAGGTATCCTACGAGCAGTACTTC
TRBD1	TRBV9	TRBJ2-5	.	CASSVAVLTGGLETQYF	TGTGCCAGCAGCGTAGCGGTTCTGACAGGGGGTCTGGAGACCCAGTACTTC
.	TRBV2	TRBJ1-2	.	CASRDPGDNYGYTF	TGTGCCAGCAGAGACCCTGGAGATAACTATGGCTACACCTTC
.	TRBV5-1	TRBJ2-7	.	CASSLGWERTYEQYF	TGCGCCAGCAGCTTGGGGTGGGAGAGGACCTACGAGCAGTACTTC
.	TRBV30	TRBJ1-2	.	CAWSFTLNYGYTF	TGTGCCTGGAGTTTTACCCTGAACTATGGCTACACCTTC
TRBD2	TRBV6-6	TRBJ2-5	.	CASSSSSGGWETQYF	TGTGCCAGCAGCTCCTCCAGCGGGGGGTGGGAGACCCAGTACTTC
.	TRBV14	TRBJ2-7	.	CTSSHGTYEQYF	TGTACCAGCAGCCATGGCACCTACGAGCAGTACTTC
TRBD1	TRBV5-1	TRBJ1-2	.	CASGPGTGLWTF	TGCGCCAGCGGCCCGGGGACAGGTCTATGGACCTTC
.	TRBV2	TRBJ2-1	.	CASRGSDNEQFF	TGTGCCAGCAGGGGTAGCGACAATGAGCAGTTCTTC
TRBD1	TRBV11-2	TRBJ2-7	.	CASSFHPGQGFNEQYF	TGTGCCAGCAGCTTCCATCCGGGACAGGGGTTTAACGAGCAGTACTTC
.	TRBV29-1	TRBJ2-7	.	CSVEDTYEQYF	TGCAGCGTTGAAGACACCTACGAGCAGTACTTC
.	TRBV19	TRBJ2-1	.	CASARSSYNEQFF	TGTGCCAGCGCCAGGAGCTCCTACAATGAGCAGTTCTTC
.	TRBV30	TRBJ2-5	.	CAWSVIQGETQYF	TGTGCCTGGAGTGTAATCCAAGGGGAGACCCAGTACTTC
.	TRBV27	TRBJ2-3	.	CASSLFPADTQYF	TGTGCCAGCAGTTTATTTCCCGCAGATACGCAGTATTTT
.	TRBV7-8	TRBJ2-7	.	CASSLVRGRNEQYF	TGTGCCAGCAGCTTAGTGAGGGGACGGAACGAGCAGTACTTC
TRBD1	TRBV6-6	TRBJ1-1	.	CASSQGWTEAFF	TGTGCCAGCTCACAGGGGTGGACTGAAGCTTTCTTT
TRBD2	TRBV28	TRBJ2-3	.	CASIPIGLAGFTDTQYF	TGTGCCAGCATCCCTATTGGACTAGCGGGTTTCACAGATACGCAGTATTTT
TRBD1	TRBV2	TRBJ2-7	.	CASSEALPGTGAYEQYF	TGTGCCAGCAGTGAAGCGCTCCCCGGGACAGGGGCCTACGAGCAGTACTTC
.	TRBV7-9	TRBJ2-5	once	CASSPPFASQETQYF	TGTGCCAGCAGCCCCCCCTTTGCGTCACAAGAGACCCAGTACTTC
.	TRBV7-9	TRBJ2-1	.	CASSVPAGFYNEQFF	TGTGCCAGCAGCGTCCCTGCGGGATTTTACAATGAGCAGTTCTTC
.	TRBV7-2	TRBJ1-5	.	CASSEGLGNQPQHF	TGTGCCAGCAGTGAGGGTTTGGGCAATCAGCCCCAGCATTTT
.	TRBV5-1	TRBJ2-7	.	CASSFGRDSYEQYF	TGCGCCAGCAGCTTTGGTAGGGACTCCTACGAGCAGTACTTC
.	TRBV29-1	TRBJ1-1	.	CSVENWANTEAFF	TGCAGCGTTGAAAACTGGGCGAACACTGAAGCTTTCTTT
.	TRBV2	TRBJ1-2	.	CASAGGLNYGYTF	TGTGCCAGCGCCGGGGGGCTTAACTATGGCTACACCTTC
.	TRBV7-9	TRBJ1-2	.	CASSLDSHYGYTF	TGTGCCAGCAGCTTAGACAGCCACTATGGCTACACCTTC
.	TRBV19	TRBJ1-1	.	CASSIDPVTNTEAFF	TGTGCCAGTAGTATAGATCCAGTCACGAACACTGAAGCTTTCTTT
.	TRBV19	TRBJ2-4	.	CATVDMAANIQYF	TGTGCCACCGTGGACATGGCCGCTAACATTCAGTACTTC
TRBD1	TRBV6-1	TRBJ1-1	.	CASGRTGDTEAFF	TGTGCCAGCGGTCGGACAGGAGACACTGAAGCTTTCTTT
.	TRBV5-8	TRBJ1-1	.	CASSLTGSVTEAFF	TGTGCCAGCAGCTTGACAGGGTCGGTCACTGAAGCTTTCTTT
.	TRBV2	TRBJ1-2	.	CASSEIEPTAVVNYGYTF	TGTGCCAGCAGTGAAATTGAGCCTACCGCGGTGGTAAACTATGGCTACACCTTC
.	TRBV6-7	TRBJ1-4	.	CASSNRDFRSGANEKLFF	TGTGCCAGCAGCAACCGGGACTTCCGAAGCGGGGCTAATGAAAAACTGTTTTTT
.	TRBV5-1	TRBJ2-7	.	CASSAGPRGEQYF	TGCGCCAGCAGCGCAGGGCCTCGAGGCGAGCAGTACTTC
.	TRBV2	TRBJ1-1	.	CASRDTRLTEAFF	TGTGCCAGCCGTGACACCCGACTGACTGAAGCTTTCTTT